These 14 T cell receptor beta chains were all obtained from the same sample, sequenced in a study of control samples from healthy donors and cancer patients. The assay was immunoSEQ multiplex PCR, and TCRdb's table has in-frame clones only and misses some. The sample consists of approximately 100,000 clones, just over 85% of them appearing once. Sample: blood. The receptors were gathered from a man aged 25 to 40 in good health.

This chain joins TRBV23-1 and TRBJ2-5, with D possibly TRBD1 on 6 matching bases. TRBV23-1 is annotated as an ORF whose role is uncertain. This CDR3 has 15 residues. Trimming took 2 bases from V and 5 from J, leaving 15 bases between them. The DNA for the CDR3 is TGCGCCAGCAGTCAAGGCATGACAGGTGGGGAGACCCAGTACTTC. It translates to CASSQGMTGGETQYF.

V and J are TRBV9 and TRBJ2-3; no firm D call. This CDR3 comprises 15 residues. The germline CDR1 and CDR2 sequences are SGDLS and YYNGEE. V was pared by 1 base and J by 2 bases, with 11 bases between. CDR3 protein: CASSVLGGNTDTQYF. Here the CDR3 DNA reads TGTGCCAGCAGCGTATTAGGTGGAAACACAGATACGCAGTATTTT.

The rearrangement joins TRBV11-3 to TRBJ2-5, with 7 bases lining up with TRBD2. The CDR3 length is 16 residues. Germline V gene sequence: CDR1 SGHNT, CDR2 YENEEA. V shed 5 bases, J shed 1 base, and the junction held 10 bases outside the gene matches. The CDR3 nucleotides are TGTGCCAGCAGCCGGTGGTCTAGCGGAAGCCAAGAGACCCAGTACTTC. This codes for CASSRWSSGSQETQYF.

This clone was seen just once. V and J are TRBV6-2 or TRBV6-3 and TRBJ2-1; D is unclear. The germline CDR1 and CDR2 sequences are MNHEY and SVGEGT. The CDR3 is 14 residues long. V lost 4 bases, J lost 5 bases, and 12 bases lay in between. The CDR3 spells CASSSWVTDNEQFF. CDR3 nucleotide sequence: TGTGCCAGCAGTTCCTGGGTGACGGACAATGAGCAGTTCTTC.

The V and J genes are TRBV6-5 and TRBJ1-2; D not certain. Germline V gene data show CDR1 as MNHEY and CDR2 as SVGAGI. CDR3 size: 12 residues. Trimming stripped 7 bases from V and 8 bases from J, with 14 bases between. CDR3 coding DNA: TGTGCCAGCACCCCCGGGTTCTACGGCTACACCTTC. Amino acid sequence: CASTPGFYGYTF.

CDR3 in amino acids: CAIGQEPNSNQPQHF. The CDR3, as DNA: TGTGCCATTGGACAGGAACCCAATAGCAATCAGCCCCAGCATTTT. The chain combines TRBV19 with TRBJ1-5; 7 bases agree with TRBD1. The V gene's germline CDR1 is LNHDA and CDR2 SQIVND (reference sequence). This CDR3 spans 15 amino acids. V gave up 10 bases and J gave up 0 bases; unmatched junction bases: 9.

V is TRBV5-1 and J is TRBJ1-2, with 10 bases lining up with TRBD1. The V gene's germline CDR1 is SGHRS and CDR2 YFSETQ. The CDR3 extends over 12 amino acids. Losses at the gene ends were 4 bases for V and 9 bases for J; bases not matched to a gene: 3. For the CDR3, the DNA is TGCGCCAGCAGCCGGGACAGGGGTAGCTACACCTTC. Residues: CASSRDRGSYTF.

This sequence joins TRBV2 and TRBJ1-5, with TRBD1 as a possible D gene (6 bases). V was trimmed by 6 bases and J by 3 bases, leaving 12 bases between them. Looked up from germline, CDR1 is SNHLY and CDR2 is FYNNEI. This CDR3 has 14 amino acids. The CDR3 protein is CASREDSFNQPQHF. Here the CDR3 DNA reads TGTGCCAGCAGGGAGGACAGTTTCAATCAGCCCCAGCATTTT.

This clone was seen just once. The chain recombines TRBV6-5 with TRBJ1-1, with TRBD1 matching 9 bases. Per the germline V gene, CDR1 is MNHEY and CDR2 is SVGAGI. The CDR3 length is 14 residues. V lost 8 bases and J lost 3; bases outside the gene matches: 7. The CDR3: CASGKQGADTEAFF. For the CDR3, the DNA is TGTGCCAGCGGAAAACAGGGGGCGGACACTGAAGCTTTCTTT.

The rearrangement joins TRBV30 to TRBJ2-1; D ambiguous. V was pared by 2 bases and J by 0 bases, with 14 bases between. Germline V gene data show CDR1 as GTSNPN and CDR2 as SVGIG (reference sequence). The CDR3 is 16 amino acids. CDR3: CAWSPHKLSSYNEQFF. CDR3 nucleotide sequence: TGTGCCTGGAGTCCCCATAAACTCAGCTCCTACAATGAGCAGTTCTTC.

V gene TRBV5-5 combines with J gene TRBJ1-1, with D unclear. V lost 0 bases and J 1 base, leaving 19 bases between the germline ends. This CDR3 has 18 amino acids. In germline, CDR1 is SGHKS, CDR2 YYEKEE (reference sequence). The CDR3 spells CASSLVDSGALGNTEAFF. Written as DNA, the CDR3 is TGTGCCAGCAGCTTGGTGGATTCCGGTGCGTTAGGGAACACTGAAGCTTTCTTT.

The J gene is TRBJ2-5, the V gene TRBV7-2, with TRBD2 identical over 9 bases. Germline assignment: CDR1 SGHTA and CDR2 FQGNSA. Unmatched junction bases numbered 8, after V lost 1 base and J lost 2 bases. CDR3 length: 17 residues. The CDR3 here is CASSLGGLAGRQETQYF. The DNA of the CDR3 is TGTGCCAGCAGCTTAGGGGGGCTAGCGGGAAGACAAGAGACCCAGTACTTC.

This chain uses TRBV18 with TRBJ2-1; TRBD2 aligns across 7 bases. Trimming took 4 bases from V and 0 from J; bases not matched to a gene: 12. Germline CDR1 reads KGHSH; CDR2 reads LQKENI. CDR3 length: 18 amino acids. The CDR3 here is CASSRRELASSSYNEQFF. CDR3 DNA: TGTGCCAGCTCACGCAGGGAACTAGCGAGCAGCTCCTACAATGAGCAGTTCTTC. Supplemented by reference TRBV18 and TRBJ2-1, the full variable domain reads NAGVMQNPRHLVRRRGQEARLRCSPMKGHSHVYWYRQLPEEGLKFMVYLQKENIIDESGMPKERFSAEFPKEGPSILRIQQVVRGDSAAYFCASSRRELASSSYNEQFFGPGTRLTVL.

Concerning this clone itself: A junction boundary mismatches the germline segment, possibly from a read error. This rearrangement joins TRBV7-6 to TRBJ1-5; D is possibly TRBD1 (5 bases). Germline V gene lookup returns CDR1 SGHVS and CDR2 FNYEAQ. This CDR3 is built from 15 residues. This CDR3 reads CASSQNPGSSQPQHF. The CDR3 DNA is TGTGCCAGCAGCCAAAACCCAGGGAGCAGTCAGCCCCAGCATTTT.